The 30 T cell receptor beta chains listed next were all sequenced from one sample in a study of shared clonotypes between healthy human individuals. Clones were sequenced by immunoSEQ multiplex PCR, and TCRdb holds only the in-frame ones, with some missing. The sample has 950,000 to 1,200,000 clones, approximately 80% seen once. The sequenced sample was memory CD4+ T cells from PBMCs. Subset indicated: CD45RA-negative fraction. Every receptor here comes from a man aged 18 to 30 in good health. Some clones in this sample may be carry-over from other donors' samples.

This chain uses TRBV18 with TRBJ1-3; D perhaps matches TRBD1 (5 bases). Germline V lookup: CDR1 KGHSH, CDR2 LQKENI. The CDR3 is 17 amino acids. Trimming removed 1 base at V and 0 bases at J, with 13 bases between. CDR3 protein: CASSPRPGGTSGNTIYF. CDR3 nucleotides: TGTGCCAGCTCACCACGGCCCGGGGGGACCTCTGGAAACACCATATATTTT.

This clone appeared once. The chain is built from TRBV9 and TRBJ1-1; the D is unclear. The germline CDR1 and CDR2 sequences are SGDLS and YYNGEE. Between the trimmed V and J ends, which lost 4 bases and 3 bases, there was a span of 10 bases. The CDR3 extends over 13 amino acids. The CDR3 coding sequence is TGTGCCAGCAGCTCCGACATCTACACTGAAGCTTTCTTT. Translated: CASSSDIYTEAFF.

J is TRBJ1-3 and V is TRBV15; unclear D gene. CDR1 LNHNV and CDR2 YYDKDF come from the germline V gene (reference sequence). Trimming removed 4 bases at V and 4 bases at J, with 8 bases between. The CDR3 runs 13 residues. The CDR3 region has the DNA TGTGCCACCAGCACTCTACAGGGAAACACCATATATTTT. Amino acid sequence: CATSTLQGNTIYF.

Points on this clone: Distinct nucleotide sequences in the sample also encode this CDR3. The rearrangement links TRBV6-1 to TRBJ2-7; a possible D gene is TRBD1 (6 bases). Per germline, CDR1 MNHNS and CDR2 SASEGT. The CDR3 spans 14 residues. V was trimmed by 4 bases and J by 0 bases, leaving 10 bases between them. CDR3 loop: CASSGDRSSYEQYF. The DNA for the CDR3 is TGTGCCAGCAGTGGAGACAGGTCCTCCTACGAGCAGTACTTC.

The chain recombines TRBV10-3 with TRBJ1-5, with D tentatively TRBD1 (5 bases). In germline, CDR1 is ENHRY, CDR2 SYGVKD. CDR3 length equals 14 residues. The V gene lost 5 bases and the J gene lost 6 bases, with 14 bases spanning the gap. CDR3 sequence: CAISSGAYGQPQHF. The CDR3, as DNA: TGTGCCATCAGTTCTGGGGCGTACGGTCAGCCCCAGCATTTT.

The rearrangement links TRBV11-2 to TRBJ2-7; 11 nucleotides line up with TRBD1. J gave up 3 bases and V 5 bases, and 15 bases lay outside the gene matches. Per the germline V gene, CDR1 is SGHAT and CDR2 is FQNNGV. This CDR3 spans 18 amino acids. The CDR3 region is CASSPRGDRGRAHYEQYF. Here the CDR3 DNA reads TGTGCCAGCAGCCCGCGGGGGGACAGGGGGAGGGCTCACTACGAGCAGTACTTC.

The CDR3 reads CASSFQVGTADTQYF. CDR3 DNA sequence: TGTGCCAGCAGCTTCCAGGTAGGCACGGCAGATACGCAGTATTTT. The rearrangement uses TRBV7-2 and TRBJ2-3; D uncertain. This CDR3 has 15 residues. Germline V CDR1 and CDR2: SGHTA, FQGNSA. V lost 3 bases, J lost 4 bases, and 14 bases lay in between. The full variable domain, with the rest looked up from reference TRBV7-2 and TRBJ2-3, is GAGVSQSPSNKVTEKGKDVELRCDPISGHTALYWYRQSLGQGLEFLIYFQGNSAPDKSGLPSDRFSAERTGGSVSTLTIQRTQQEDSAVYLCASSFQVGTADTQYFGPGTRLTVL.

This clone appeared once. J is TRBJ1-2 and V is TRBV6-4, with D possibly matching TRBD1 (5 bases). CDR1 is MRHNA and CDR2 is SNTAGT in the germline V gene. Trimming took 6 bases from V and 2 from J, leaving 10 bases between them. CDR3 length: 13 amino acids. CDR3 in amino acids: CASRGGENYGYTF. The CDR3 nucleotides are TGTGCCAGCAGGGGGGGGGAGAACTATGGCTACACCTTC.

This chain joins TRBV5-4 and TRBJ2-7; D not resolved. Germline V gives CDR1 SGHNT, CDR2 YYREEE (reference sequence). With 4 bases removed from V and 6 bases from J, the gap between germline ends came to 11 bases. The CDR3 contains 12 residues. The CDR3: CASSTYDGEQYF. In DNA form, the CDR3 reads TGTGCCAGCAGCACGTACGACGGCGAGCAGTACTTC.

This clone was seen a handful of times. Other DNA sequences within the sample encode an identical CDR3. The chain couples TRBV5-1 to TRBJ1-2; no clear D gene. Trimming stripped 0 bases from V and 4 bases from J, with 10 bases between. The CDR3 is 14 residues long. In germline, CDR1 is SGHRS, CDR2 YFSETQ. In DNA form, the CDR3 reads TGCGCCAGCAGCTTGGACGGCAGCCTCTATGGCTACACCTTC. Its protein product is CASSLDGSLYGYTF.

This chain links TRBV28 with TRBJ2-7; the D is unclear. CDR3 length: 14 residues. Germline V gene sequence: CDR1 MDHEN, CDR2 SYDVKM. Trimming removed 3 bases at V and 0 bases at J, with 9 bases between. The CDR3 loop is CASSFGQVSYEQYF. In DNA form, the CDR3 reads TGTGCCAGCAGTTTTGGGCAGGTCTCCTACGAGCAGTACTTC.

The chain employs TRBV12-2 and TRBJ1-1. TRBV12-2 is assigned pseudogene status. The CDR3 length is 16 residues. The CDR3 spells CASRLRRGSLNTEAFF. DNA for the CDR3: TGTGCAAGTCGCTTAAGGAGGGGGTCCTTGAACACTGAAGCTTTCTTT.

For this clone: A much larger clone lies one base from this, so it may be a read error. CDR3 loop: CASSLAQETQYF. The DNA of the CDR3 is TGTGCCAGCAGCTTAGCGCAAGAGACCCAGTACTTC. This chain connects TRBV7-2 to TRBJ2-5, with unresolved D. CDR3 size: 12 residues. Germline loops: CDR1 SGHTA, CDR2 FQGNSA. Trimming cost V 0 bases and J 2 bases, with 1 base left between them.

The chain has TRBV5-1 and TRBJ2-1; no reliable D call. The germline V gene has CDR1 SGHRS and CDR2 YFSETQ. Trimming removed 4 bases from V and 0 bases from J, with 8 bases in between. The CDR3 is made up of 14 amino acids. The DNA of the CDR3 is TGCGCCAGCAGCCCAGTTAACTCCTACAATGAGCAGTTCTTC. It is translated as CASSPVNSYNEQFF.

J is TRBJ2-7 and V is TRBV6-1; TRBD2 matches at 11 bases. This CDR3 has 15 amino acids. Germline-derived CDR1 and CDR2 are MNHNS and SASEGT. With 5 bases clipped from V and 3 bases from J, the junction kept 6 bases outside the gene matches. The CDR3 sequence: CASSISGRALYEQYF. CDR3 sequence (DNA): TGTGCCAGCAGTATTAGCGGGAGGGCCCTCTACGAGCAGTACTTC.

V and J are TRBV28 and TRBJ1-5; 10 nucleotides line up with TRBD1. Per germline, CDR1 MDHEN and CDR2 SYDVKM. Trimming at V came to 4 bases and at J to 0 bases, leaving 12 bases not matched to a gene. The CDR3 loop spans 19 amino acids. CDR3 loop: CASSSDAGTGVYSNQPQHF. CDR3 nucleotide sequence: TGTGCCAGCAGTTCGGATGCCGGGACAGGGGTCTATAGCAATCAGCCCCAGCATTTT.

This chain links TRBV6-6 with TRBJ2-1; unclear D gene. The V gene's germline CDR1 is MNHNY and CDR2 SVGAGI (reference sequence). The V end was cut by 5 bases, the J end by 12 bases, with 17 bases between. CDR3 length: 13 residues. The CDR3 loop is CASSLYPTVGQFF. The CDR3 bases are TGTGCCAGCAGTCTATACCCAACGGTAGGGCAGTTCTTC.

This clone has only a few counts. This sequence joins TRBV4-2 and TRBJ2-1; D remains ambiguous. The CDR3 loop spans 14 amino acids. In germline, CDR1 is LGHNA, CDR2 YNFKEQ. The V and J ends lost 4 bases and 2 bases respectively, with 9 bases between them. As DNA, the CDR3 is TGTGCCAGCAGCCTCGAGTTCGCCTACAATGAGCAGTTCTTC. Translated, it gives CASSLEFAYNEQFF.

The count of this clone is one. The chain employs TRBV5-1 and TRBJ2-1; unclear D gene. Trimming pared 2 bases from V and 0 bases from J, leaving 6 bases between. CDR3 length equals 14 residues. CDR1 is SGHRS and CDR2 is YFSETQ in the germline V gene. Here the CDR3 reads CASSFRSSYNEQFF. The CDR3 DNA is TGCGCCAGCAGCTTTAGGAGCTCCTACAATGAGCAGTTCTTC.

CDR3 sequence reads: CASSLGATSGSYEQYF. CDR3 nucleotides: TGTGCCAGCAGCTTGGGGGCGACTAGCGGATCCTACGAGCAGTACTTC. J is TRBJ2-7 and V is TRBV5-4, with 9 bases aligning to TRBD2. V was clipped by 0 bases and J by 1 base; unmatched bases: 5. This CDR3 is 16 amino acids long. In germline, CDR1 is SGHNT, CDR2 YYREEE (reference sequence).

The CDR3 nucleotides are TGTGCCAGCAGTGACCGGGGAGGGATGGAGCAGTACTTC. It yields the protein CASSDRGGMEQYF. V gene TRBV25-1 combines with J gene TRBJ2-7; 7 positions agree with TRBD2. The CDR3 totals 13 residues. V was clipped by 3 bases and J by 7 bases; unmatched bases: 6. CDR1 MGHDK and CDR2 SYGVNS come from the germline V gene.

The V gene is TRBV18, the J gene TRBJ1-2, with D unresolved. The CDR3 has 16 amino acids. The V and J ends lost 2 bases and 3 bases respectively, with 16 bases between them. Germline assignment: CDR1 KGHSH and CDR2 LQKENI. In DNA form, the CDR3 reads TGTGCCAGCTCACCAACCTTGACGGGAGGCGACTATGGCTACACCTTC. It encodes CASSPTLTGGDYGYTF.

The chain uses TRBV13 and TRBJ2-4; maybe TRBD1 (6 bases). V was clipped by 0 bases and J by 3 bases, with 6 bases between them. Germline V gives CDR1 PRHDT, CDR2 FYEKMQ (reference sequence). CDR3 length equals 14 residues. CDR3 amino acids: CASSLGRGKNIQYF. CDR3 coding DNA: TGTGCCAGCAGCTTAGGCAGGGGCAAAAACATTCAGTACTTC.

This clone was counted a few times. The chain couples TRBV10-3 to TRBJ2-7, with 14 positions matching TRBD2. V shed 5 bases and J 5 bases; nucleotides not matched to a gene: 2. The CDR3 totals 14 residues. Germline CDR1 ENHRY, CDR2 SYGVKD. The CDR3 DNA reads as TGTGCCATCAGTCTGGGACTAGCGGGAGACGAGCAGTACTTC. Amino acid sequence: CAISLGLAGDEQYF.

This clone was observed a few times. This sequence joins TRBV19 and TRBJ1-1; D uncertain. This CDR3 has 12 amino acids. Trimming pared 4 bases from V and 7 bases from J, leaving 10 bases between. Germline CDR1 LNHDA, CDR2 SQIVND (reference sequence). The CDR3 DNA sequence: TGTGCCAGTAGTACCAGACAAGTTGAAGCTTTCTTT. This codes for CASSTRQVEAFF.

This rearrangement joins TRBV15 to TRBJ1-1; D remains ambiguous. The V end lost 0 bases, the J end lost 1 base, and 6 bases lay between the germline ends. Germline CDR1 reads LNHNV; CDR2 reads YYDKDF (reference sequence). This CDR3 has 14 amino acids. The CDR3 region is CATSRDWENTEAFF. CDR3 bases: TGTGCCACCAGCAGAGATTGGGAGAACACTGAAGCTTTCTTT.

In nucleotides, the CDR3 is TGCGCCAGCAGCCCCGAGGCGGGGAGCTCCTACGAGCAGTACTTC. Encoded protein: CASSPEAGSSYEQYF. This chain links TRBV5-1 with TRBJ2-7, with D possibly being TRBD2 (6 bases). From germline, CDR1 is SGHRS and CDR2 YFSETQ. V shed 4 bases and J shed 0 bases, with 14 bases lying between them. The CDR3 loop spans 15 amino acids.

Regarding this clone: This CDR3 is also generated by other DNA sequences in the sample. The gene calls are TRBV6-6 and TRBJ2-3; possible D gene TRBD2, 5 bases. Germline V gene data show CDR1 as MNHNY and CDR2 as SVGAGI (reference sequence). This CDR3 comprises 14 residues. V lost 4 bases, J lost 0 bases, and 8 bases lay in between. CDR3 nucleotide sequence: TGTGCCAGCAGTTTGGGCGGGAGCACAGATACGCAGTATTTT. This codes for CASSLGGSTDTQYF.

A note on this clone: Other DNA variants within this sample encode the same CDR3. The chain uses TRBV5-1 and TRBJ1-1; D is possibly TRBD1 (5 bases). CDR1 SGHRS and CDR2 YFSETQ come from the germline V gene. V gave up 1 base and J gave up 4 bases, with 11 bases separating them. CDR3 length: 14 amino acids. The CDR3 sequence: CASSLSLGVTEAFF. The CDR3 bases are TGCGCCAGCAGCTTGTCCCTGGGGGTCACTGAAGCTTTCTTT.

This clone has a handful of counts. The V gene is TRBV5-1, the J gene TRBJ1-2; 8 bases map to TRBD1. The CDR3 has 16 amino acids. The germline V gene has CDR1 SGHRS and CDR2 YFSETQ. V was clipped by 0 bases and J by 4 bases; unmatched bases: 8. As DNA, the CDR3 is TGCGCCAGCAGCTTGGCCGAAGGACAGGGTGGCTATGGCTACACCTTC. It yields the protein CASSLAEGQGGYGYTF. The variable domain in full, with the rest retrieved from reference TRBV5-1 and TRBJ1-2, is KAGVTQTPRYLIKTRGQQVTLSCSPISGHRSVSWYQQTPGQGLQFLFEYFSETQRNKGNFPGRFSGRQFSNSRSEMNVSTLELGDSALYLCASSLAEGQGGYGYTFGSGTRLTVV.